The sequence of this TCR beta chain was determined in a study of tumor-infiltrating lymphocytes in primary liver carcinoma. The tissue used was unsorted bulk material of about 19-33 mg. RNA and DNA were co-extracted from it with the AllPrep DNA/RNA mini kit. In its sample, this clonotype is medium-sized. CDR3 size: 11 residues. V was shortened by 5 bases and J by 5 bases, with 7 bases between the two germline ends. Germline assignment: CDR1 SGHAT and CDR2 FQDESV (reference sequence). Total RNA amounting to roughly 0.5 ug was the source from which TCR beta cDNA was made with a constant-region primer. Sequencing libraries for TCR beta derived from three nested multiplex PCR rounds that used slightly modified ARM-PCR. The study ran its first two PCR rounds for nine to eleven cycles each, using TRBV1-TRBV30 forward primers and a C-beta reverse primer. TCRdb reprocessed the multiplex PCR reads with MiXCR, giving one entry per CDR3 protein. The sample records 84,000 or so distinct CDR3 sequences, 60% to 75% being singletons.

The rearrangement joins TRBV11-1 to TRBJ2-7, with D hard to call. Sequenced sample: liver tumor tissue from sampling region 1. Specified subset: tumor region T1, superior pole. The receptor was isolated from a man aged 35 to 55 with primary liver carcinoma and hepatitis B virus infection. The CDR3 protein is CASSVADEQYF. For the CDR3, the DNA is TGTGCCAGCAGCGTGGCAGACGAGCAGTACTTC.